This T cell receptor beta chain comes out of a study of radiotherapy plus CTLA-4 blockade in lung cancer. Profiling relied on immunoSEQ multiplex PCR, and the TCRdb table lists in-frame clones only, not all of them. Of roughly 42,000 clones listed, almost 65% are singletons. Study-level findings and limits: Researchers report tumor-derived TCR clones expanding in blood after radiotherapy plus ipilimumab. The authors reported that early blood T cell clone dynamics, with interferon-beta, best predicted response.

The CDR3 contains 14 residues. V lost 4 bases and J lost 8; bases outside the gene matches: 6. Germline CDR1 is MNHEY and CDR2 is SMNVEV (reference sequence). A single count supports this clone. The target antigen is unknown. This clonotype originated in a human donor with non-small cell lung cancer who had a partial response to radiotherapy plus ipilimumab. The sequencing used peripheral blood, collected from a patient treated with radiotherapy plus ipilimumab. The rearrangement links TRBV27 to TRBJ1-4, with 8 nucleotides matching TRBD1. CDR3 in amino acids: CASSSTGVGEKLFF. CDR3 nucleotides: TGTGCCAGCAGTTCGACAGGGGTTGGGGAAAAACTGTTTTTT.